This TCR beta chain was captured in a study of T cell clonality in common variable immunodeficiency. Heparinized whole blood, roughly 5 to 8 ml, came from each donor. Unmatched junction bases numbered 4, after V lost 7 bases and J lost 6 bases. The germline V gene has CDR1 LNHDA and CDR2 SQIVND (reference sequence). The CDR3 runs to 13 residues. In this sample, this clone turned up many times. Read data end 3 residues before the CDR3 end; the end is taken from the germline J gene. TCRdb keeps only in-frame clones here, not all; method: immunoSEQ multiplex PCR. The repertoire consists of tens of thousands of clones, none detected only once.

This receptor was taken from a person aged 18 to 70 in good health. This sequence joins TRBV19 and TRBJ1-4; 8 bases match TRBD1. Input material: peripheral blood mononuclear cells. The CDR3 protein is CASMDRVYEKLFF. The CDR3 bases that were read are TGTGCCAGTATGGACAGGGTTTATGAAAAA.